The 18 T cell receptor beta chains reported below all come from one sample, sequenced in a study of Ad26.COV2.S vaccination and SARS-CoV-2 variants. Using immunoSEQ multiplex PCR, the repertoire was profiled, and TCRdb retains in-frame clones only, with some absent. The repertoire holds about 420,000 clones, around 89% seen once, with roughly 4% in the top ten. Described treatment: about 20 received Ad26.COV2.S at low or high dose, single or two shots; 5 received placebo; per-sample allocation not given. Day 63 following the first vaccine or placebo injection was when the samples were taken. The sequences come from peripheral blood, collected in a trial of Ad26.COV2.S vaccine versus placebo. The receptors were gathered from a person aged 18-65 years who received the Ad26.COV2.S COVID-19 vaccine or a placebo.

The rearrangement uses TRBV12-2 and TRBJ1-6; no check of the table's D call, TRBD1, against the DNA was made. TRBV12-2 is assigned pseudogene status. This CDR3 is built from 16 residues. CDR3 DNA sequence: TGTGCAAGTCGCCTCAGGGGCAGGGGGCGCGGATCACCCCTCCACTTT. It is translated as CASRLRGRGRGSPLHF.

The rearrangement uses TRBV6-5 and TRBJ2-3; 7 nucleotides line up with TRBD1. V dropped 6 bases and J dropped 0; count of bases not matched to a gene: 6. This CDR3 comprises 15 residues. Per germline, CDR1 MNHEY and CDR2 SVGAGI. The CDR3 DNA reads as TGTGCCAGCAGCAGGACAGGACATAGCACAGATACGCAGTATTTT. Its protein product is CASSRTGHSTDTQYF.

The chain couples TRBV20-1 to TRBJ2-1; D is undetermined. CDR3 length: 11 residues. Deletions cut 4 bases from V and 7 bases from J, with 8 bases between. The germline V gene encodes CDR1 DFQATT and CDR2 SNEGSKA (reference sequence). The CDR3 protein is CSAKSVNEQFF. The CDR3 nucleotides are TGCAGTGCTAAATCGGTTAATGAGCAGTTCTTC.

The rearrangement joins TRBV5-5 to TRBJ1-1, with TRBD1 identical over 7 bases. Germline V gives CDR1 SGHKS, CDR2 YYEKEE (reference sequence). The CDR3 sequence is 14 residues long. The J segment lost 7 bases and the V segment lost 6 bases, leaving 12 bases of the junction unmatched. The CDR3 sequence is CASTRRDSGFEAFF. The CDR3 DNA reads as TGTGCCAGCACCCGGAGGGACAGCGGTTTTGAAGCTTTCTTT.

The genes are TRBV19 and TRBJ2-1, with D possibly TRBD2 on 6 matching bases. In germline, CDR1 is LNHDA, CDR2 SQIVND (reference sequence). V was trimmed by 7 bases and J by 10 bases, leaving 23 bases between them. This CDR3 comprises 15 residues. The CDR3 DNA reads as TGTGCCAGTACCCCACTCAGCGGGTATCTGTTCGAGCAGTTCTTC. Protein sequence: CASTPLSGYLFEQFF.

The J gene is TRBJ1-2, the V gene TRBV6-1; the D is unclear. The CDR3 totals 14 residues. Trimming cost V 3 bases and J 4 bases, with 12 bases left between them. Germline CDR1 and CDR2: MNHNS and SASEGT. The CDR3 spells CASSDRLYGYGYTF. The CDR3 DNA sequence: TGTGCCAGCAGTGACCGACTATACGGCTATGGCTACACCTTC.

CDR3 nucleotide sequence: TGTGCCAGCAGTTGGTCAGGGGTAGGAGGGCAGCCCCAGCATTTT. Its translation: CASSWSGVGGQPQHF. This rearrangement joins TRBV27 to TRBJ1-5, with a possible D match to TRBD1 (6 bases). Germline lookup yields CDR1 MNHEY and CDR2 SMNVEV (reference sequence). V lost 4 bases to trimming and J lost 7 bases, with 17 bases between them. This CDR3 has 15 amino acids.

The V call is TRBV19, the J call TRBJ2-2; the D call may be TRBD1 or TRBD2 (5 bases each). The ends were cut back, 5 bases at V and 1 base at J, with 11 bases in the middle. CDR1 and CDR2 (germline): LNHDA, SQIVND (reference sequence). The CDR3 is made up of 15 amino acids. The CDR3 protein is CASSAGTGNTGELFF. The DNA of the CDR3 is TGTGCCAGTAGTGCCGGGACGGGGAACACCGGGGAGCTGTTTTTT.

This clone was seen more than once but under ten times. The chain carries TRBV7-3 and TRBJ1-5, with D uncertain. CDR3 size: 13 residues. Trimming shortened V by 4 bases and J by 5 bases, and 9 bases separated the two germline ends. Germline V gene lookup returns CDR1 SGHTA and CDR2 FQGTGA. DNA for the CDR3: TGTGCCAGCAGCTACGGTGGGGATCAGCCCCAGCATTTT. The encoded protein is CASSYGGDQPQHF.

The chain has TRBV7-9 and TRBJ1-1; tentative D call: TRBD1 (5 bases). V lost 5 bases and J lost 4, with 17 bases in between. Germline CDR1 SEHNR, CDR2 FQNEAQ (reference sequence). The CDR3 covers 15 residues. The CDR3 is CASSPWGGDPTEAFF. CDR3 sequence (DNA): TGTGCCAGCAGCCCATGGGGAGGGGACCCCACTGAAGCTTTCTTT.

The chain carries TRBV6-5 and TRBJ1-2, with D unclear. Deletions cut 4 bases from V and 0 bases from J, with 6 bases between. CDR3 length: 13 amino acids. Germline CDR1 and CDR2: MNHEY and SVGAGI. The DNA of the CDR3 is TGTGCCAGCAGTTTTACAGCTAACTATGGCTACACCTTC. Translating it yields CASSFTANYGYTF.

The gene calls are TRBV7-6 and TRBJ2-7; D possibly corresponds to TRBD1 (5 bases). CDR3 length: 11 amino acids. Trimming took off 5 bases at V and 6 bases at J, with 8 bases between the two ends. Germline V CDR1 and CDR2: SGHVS, FNYEAQ. This CDR3 is CASSQGSEQYF. CDR3 nucleotide sequence: TGTGCCAGCAGCCAGGGTTCCGAGCAGTACTTC. Based on the CDR3 plus reference TRBV7-6 and TRBJ2-7, the full variable domain is GAGVSQSPRYKVTKRGQDVALRCDPISGHVSLYWYRQALGQGPEFLTYFNYEAQQDKSGLPNDRFSAERPEGSISTLTIQRTEQRDSAMYRCASSQGSEQYFGPGTRLTVT.

The V call is TRBV28, the J call TRBJ2-5; TRBD2 is a possible D gene (5 bases). Germline CDR1 is MDHEN and CDR2 is SYDVKM. V was clipped by 4 bases and J by 9 bases, with 18 bases between them. The CDR3 covers 14 residues. CDR3 sequence reads: CASSSPDSAWSQYF. CDR3 bases: TGTGCCAGCAGTTCCCCGGATAGCGCCTGGTCCCAGTACTTC.

This chain uses TRBV5-4 with TRBJ2-2; possibly TRBD1 or TRBD2 for D (5 bases each). Germline values: CDR1 SGHNT, CDR2 YYREEE (reference sequence). This CDR3 is 15 amino acids long. Trimming shortened V by 4 bases and J by 6 bases, and 16 bases separated the two germline ends. The CDR3 DNA is TGTGCCAGCAGCCCCGGGGCAGACGGCGCCGGGGAGCTGTTTTTT. Protein product: CASSPGADGAGELFF.

The chain joins TRBV7-6 to TRBJ2-1; 10 bases agree with TRBD2. CDR3 length: 15 residues. V lost 4 bases and J lost 7; bases outside the gene matches: 7. From germline, CDR1 is SGHVS and CDR2 FNYEAQ. CDR3 sequence reads: CASSSSGGVSNEQFF. CDR3 nucleotides: TGTGCCAGCAGCTCCAGCGGGGGGGTTTCGAATGAGCAGTTCTTC.

This chain joins TRBV19 and TRBJ2-2, with D hard to call. This CDR3 region has 14 residues. Germline V gene lookup returns CDR1 LNHDA and CDR2 SQIVND (reference sequence). The ends were cut back, 0 bases at V and 4 bases at J, with 6 bases in the middle. Here the CDR3 reads CASSIDVLTGELFF. In nucleotides, the CDR3 is TGTGCCAGTAGTATAGATGTTCTCACCGGGGAGCTGTTTTTT. Based on the CDR3 plus reference TRBV19 and TRBJ2-2, the full variable domain is DGGITQSPKYLFRKEGQNVTLSCEQNLNHDAMYWYRQDPGQGLRLIYYSQIVNDFQKGDIAEGYSVSREKKESFPLTVTSAQKNPTAFYLCASSIDVLTGELFFGEGSRLTVL.

The chain combines TRBV28 with TRBJ1-5; TRBD1 might be the D (5 bases). V shed 6 bases and J shed 2 bases, with 17 bases lying between them. The length of the CDR3 is 16 residues. The germline CDR1 and CDR2 sequences are MDHEN and SYDVKM. CDR3 nucleotides: TGTGCCAGCAGGGATCGTGCGATCAGGGGCAATCAGCCCCAGCATTTT. Translating it yields CASRDRAIRGNQPQHF.

The gene calls are TRBV6-6 and TRBJ1-2, with 7 positions matching TRBD1. Looked up from germline, CDR1 is MNHNY and CDR2 is SVGAGI (reference sequence). There are 15 residues in the CDR3. J was trimmed by 4 bases and V by 2 bases; bases with no gene match: 7. As DNA, the CDR3 is TGTGCCAGCAGTTACGCCGGACAGGTAGCCTATGGCTACACCTTC. Translating gives CASSYAGQVAYGYTF.